Listed below are T cell receptor beta chains from one sample, sequenced in a study of shared clonotypes between healthy human individuals. The repertoire was sequenced with immunoSEQ multiplex PCR; TCRdb's copy has only in-frame clones and lacks some. The data show 550,000 to 650,000 clones, 90% to 97% seen once. Specimen: naive CD8+ T cells sorted from blood. The source is a woman aged 25 to 45 in good health. The CDR3 runs from the conserved cysteine through the conserved F or W. A D gene is named only where the DNA matches it firmly. Not all rows give a size; the values are once, few, many and, for expanded clones, a class.

d_call	v_call	j_call	clone_size	cdr3_nt	cdr3_aa
-	TRBV10-2	TRBJ2-3	-	TGCGCCTCCGGGCCAGGCAATCCGCAGTATTTT	CASGPGNPQYF
TRBD2	TRBV7-8	TRBJ2-3	-	TGTGCCAGCAGCTTAAGACTAGCGGGAGTGGGAGATACGCAGTATTTT	CASSLRLAGVGDTQYF
TRBD2	TRBV27	TRBJ2-3	-	TGTGCCAGCAGTCAAACTAGCGGGGGCACAGATACGCAGTATTTT	CASSQTSGGTDTQYF
TRBD2	TRBV28	TRBJ2-3	-	TGTGCCAGCAGAAGTGGGAGGAGCGGGAGGGCCCAAGATACGCAGTATTTT	CASRSGRSGRAQDTQYF
-	TRBV9	TRBJ2-5	-	TGTGCCAGCAGAGGAGACAGAGAGACCCAGTACTTC	CASRGDRETQYF
TRBD2	TRBV7-9	TRBJ2-7	-	TGTGCCAGCAGCTCCCGCCCGAGGGCGGGAGCCTACGAGCAGTACTTC	CASSSRPRAGAYEQYF
-	TRBV28	TRBJ2-2	once	TGTGCCAGCAGTTTAGTCCCAGGCGAACACGGGGAGCTGTTTTTT	CASSLVPGEHGELFF
TRBD2	TRBV5-5	TRBJ2-4	-	TGTGCCAGCAGCTTGGCCGGGCTAGCGGGAGTCCACCTTAAAAAAAACATTCAGTACTTC	CASSLAGLAGVHLKKNIQYF
-	TRBV4-1	TRBJ2-1	once	TGCGCCAGCAGCCAGGGGTCCGGACTCGACAATGAGCAGTTCTTC	CASSQGSGLDNEQFF
TRBD2	TRBV4-1	TRBJ2-1	once	TGCGCCAGCAGCCAACGACTAGCGGGAGGAGGTGAGCAGTTCTTC	CASSQRLAGGGEQFF
-	TRBV4-1	TRBJ2-2	-	TGCGCCAGCAGCCAAGACAGACAGGTGACCGGGGAGCTGTTTTTT	CASSQDRQVTGELFF
-	TRBV28	TRBJ1-5	-	TGTGCCAGCAGTTTGGTGGTCGGGCAGCCCCAGCATTTT	CASSLVVGQPQHF
TRBD2	TRBV7-9	TRBJ2-7	few	TGTGCCAGCAGTAGCAAGGCGGGAGGGTTCTACGAGCAGTACTTC	CASSSKAGGFYEQYF
-	TRBV19	TRBJ2-7	-	TGTGCCAGTAACAGGATCCGGACAGCTTACTACGAGCAGTACTTC	CASNRIRTAYYEQYF
TRBD1	TRBV28	TRBJ1-1	-	TGTGCCAGCAGTTGGCGGGACAGGGGGCCCACTGAAGCTTTCTTT	CASSWRDRGPTEAFF
-	TRBV2	TRBJ1-2	-	TGTGCCAGCATAGTAGACAGACCCAACTATGGCTACACCTTC	CASIVDRPNYGYTF
-	TRBV27	TRBJ2-7	-	TGTGCCAGCAGTCCAGAGTGGGGATACGAGCAGTACTTC	CASSPEWGYEQYF
-	TRBV9	TRBJ2-3	-	TGTGCCAGCAGCAACGACAGATATTCTAGGGGCACAGATACGCAGTATTTT	CASSNDRYSRGTDTQYF
-	TRBV5-4	TRBJ2-7	-	TGTGCCAGCAGCTTGGCGGGGACCTGGGAGCAGTACTTC	CASSLAGTWEQYF
TRBD1	TRBV29-1	TRBJ1-2	-	TGCAGCGTTTTTGACAGGGTATACGGCTACACCTTC	CSVFDRVYGYTF
-	TRBV7-9	TRBJ2-3	-	TGTGCCAGCAGCTTAGCGGGGGGATCAGATACGCAGTATTTT	CASSLAGGSDTQYF
TRBD1	TRBV19	TRBJ2-7	-	TGTGCCAGTAGTTCGCTGCAGGGGGCGAAAGGTCGTTCCGAGCAGTACTTC	CASSSLQGAKGRSEQYF
-	TRBV13	TRBJ1-5	-	TGTGCCAGCAGCCTCAGGGTATCAAATCAGCCCCAGCATTTT	CASSLRVSNQPQHF
-	TRBV5-5	TRBJ2-1	-	TGTGCCAGCACCCCGGACAGTTGGGTTTTTAATGAGCAGTTCTTC	CASTPDSWVFNEQFF
-	TRBV20-1	TRBJ2-5	-	TGCAGTGCCCTCGGGGCCCCCCCGTACTTC	CSALGAPPYF
-	TRBV28	TRBJ2-5	-	TGTGCCAGCAGTTTGGGGGAAGAGACCCAGTACTTC	CASSLGEETQYF
TRBD1	TRBV11-2	TRBJ2-1	-	TGTGCCAGCAGCTCTTGGGACAGGGATGAAAATGAGCAGTTCTTC	CASSSWDRDENEQFF
-	TRBV11-2	TRBJ1-1	-	TGTGCCAGCAGCCCACGGACCGGACGGAGTACTGAAGCTTTCTTT	CASSPRTGRSTEAFF
TRBD2	TRBV11-2	TRBJ2-7	-	TGTGCCAGCAGCCCCGGGGGACTAGCGGCTTGGAGCTCCTACGAGCAGTACTTC	CASSPGGLAAWSSYEQYF
TRBD2	TRBV25-1	TRBJ2-7	-	TGTGCCAGCAGTGAGGGGACTAGCGTAATTTCATCCTACGAGCAGTACTTC	CASSEGTSVISSYEQYF
-	TRBV27	TRBJ1-1	-	TGTGCCAGCAGCCCAATCCGGAACACTGAAGCTTTCTTT	CASSPIRNTEAFF
-	TRBV19	TRBJ2-1	-	TGTGCCAGTAGTATCTCCCAGGGGGGGGTCGATGAGCAGTTCTTC	CASSISQGGVDEQFF
TRBD2	TRBV10-2	TRBJ2-7	-	TGCGCCAGCAGACCGGGGGGTTACGAGCAGTACTTC	CASRPGGYEQYF
-	TRBV12-2	TRBJ2-3	-	TGTGCAAGTCGCCTCACGACTAGCGGGGGAACAGATACGCAGTATTTT	CASRLTTSGGTDTQYF
-	TRBV27	TRBJ2-2	-	TGTGCCAGCCACAACACCGGGACTGACACCGGGGAGCTGTTTTTT	CASHNTGTDTGELFF
TRBD1	TRBV7-9	TRBJ2-7	-	TGTGCCAGCAGTTTAACAGGGGGCTACGAGCAGTACTTC	CASSLTGGYEQYF
TRBD1	TRBV5-6	TRBJ2-7	-	TGTGCCAGCAGCTGGGACAGGGGGATCTACGAGCAGTACTTC	CASSWDRGIYEQYF
TRBD1	TRBV14	TRBJ1-2	-	TGTGCCAGCAGCCCGGGACAGACCTATGGCTACACCTTC	CASSPGQTYGYTF
-	TRBV5-8	TRBJ2-7	-	TGTGCCAGCAGCCCCGCGGGACAGCGGCTCTACGAGCAGTACTTC	CASSPAGQRLYEQYF
TRBD2	TRBV5-1	TRBJ2-3	-	TGCGCCAGCAGCGCGGGGACTAGCGGGACAGATACGCAGTATTTT	CASSAGTSGTDTQYF
-	TRBV5-5	TRBJ2-7	-	TGTGCCAGCAGCTTGTGGAGGCACTACGAGCAGTACTTC	CASSLWRHYEQYF
-	TRBV27	TRBJ2-7	-	TGTGCCAGCAGTTTCTCGGGTCGGAACGAGCAGTACTTC	CASSFSGRNEQYF
-	TRBV28	TRBJ2-5	-	TGTGCCAGCAGTTCAGAGGACACGATGACCCAGTACTTC	CASSSEDTMTQYF